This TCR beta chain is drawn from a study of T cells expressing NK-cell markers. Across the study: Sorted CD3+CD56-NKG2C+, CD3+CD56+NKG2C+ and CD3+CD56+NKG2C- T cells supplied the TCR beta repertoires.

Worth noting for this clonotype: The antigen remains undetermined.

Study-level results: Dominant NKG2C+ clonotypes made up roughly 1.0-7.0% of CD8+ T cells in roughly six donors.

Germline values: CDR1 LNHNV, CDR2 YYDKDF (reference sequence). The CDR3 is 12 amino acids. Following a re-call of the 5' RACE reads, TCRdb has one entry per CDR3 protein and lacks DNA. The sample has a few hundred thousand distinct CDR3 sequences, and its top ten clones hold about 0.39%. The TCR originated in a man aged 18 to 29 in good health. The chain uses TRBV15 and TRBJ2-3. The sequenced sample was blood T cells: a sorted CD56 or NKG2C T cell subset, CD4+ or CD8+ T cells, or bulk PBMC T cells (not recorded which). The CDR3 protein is CATSRRGDTQYF.